What follows is one TCR beta chain and its context. Deep sequencing aimed at 1 in 200,000 to 1 in 1 million T cells' resolution. Produced via immunoSEQ multiplex PCR; TCRdb's table is partial and in-frame only. The sample lists 200,000 to 250,000 clones; around 75% were seen once. This CDR3 comprises 13 residues. CDR1 is SNHLY and CDR2 is FYNNEI in the germline V gene. With V trimmed by 5 bases and J by 3 bases, 4 bases remained unmatched. The sample is drawn from a study of cytotoxic CD8 clonotypes in ibrutinib-treated CLL. V is TRBV2 and J is TRBJ2-7; 7 bases are shared with TRBD1. The sample here was PBMCs, taken after 12 months of ibrutinib treatment. The sequence derives from a human donor with chronic lymphocytic leukemia. CDR3 nucleotide sequence: TGTGCCAGCAGTTCACAGGGGAGCTACGAGCAGTACTTC. Its protein is CASSSQGSYEQYF.